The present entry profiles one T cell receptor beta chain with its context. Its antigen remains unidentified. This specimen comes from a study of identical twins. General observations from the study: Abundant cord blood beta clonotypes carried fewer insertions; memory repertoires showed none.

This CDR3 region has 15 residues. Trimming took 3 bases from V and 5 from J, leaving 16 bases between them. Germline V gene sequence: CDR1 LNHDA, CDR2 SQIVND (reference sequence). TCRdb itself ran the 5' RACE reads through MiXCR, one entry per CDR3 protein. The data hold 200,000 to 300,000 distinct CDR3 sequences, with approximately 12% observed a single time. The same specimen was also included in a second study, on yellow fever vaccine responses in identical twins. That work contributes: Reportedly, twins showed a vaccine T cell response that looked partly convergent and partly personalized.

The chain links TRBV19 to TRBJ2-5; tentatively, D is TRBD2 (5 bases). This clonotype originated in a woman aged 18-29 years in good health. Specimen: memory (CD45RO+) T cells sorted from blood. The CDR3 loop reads CASSIADRPGETQYF. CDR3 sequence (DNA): TGTGCCAGTAGTATCGCGGACCGCCCGGGGGAGACCCAGTACTTC.